The T cell receptor beta chain under discussion was sequenced for a study of blood T cell repertoires in COVID-19. Study-level background: Sites in the United States, Italy and Spain provided acute and convalescent COVID-19 samples.

Germline assignment: CDR1 SGHKS and CDR2 YYEKEE (reference sequence). This CDR3 is 16 amino acids long. Trimming cost V 0 bases and J 6 bases, with 16 bases left between them. Per the authors' pipeline: It was from reference gene primer amplification that nucleated cell counts were estimated. Clones were read by immunoSEQ multiplex PCR, and TCRdb kept only the in-frame ones, dropping some. V, J and clone size derive from that table, while D and trimming were established from the DNA sequence. This table holds around 300,000 clones, around 90% found once. This chain uses TRBV5-5 with TRBJ1-3; D possibly corresponds to TRBD1 (5 bases). This TCR derives from a woman aged 40 to 55 with COVID-19, enrolled during active disease. The sequenced sample was peripheral blood. CDR3 sequence: CASSLALVAGPNTIYF. DNA of the CDR3: TGTGCCAGCAGCTTGGCCCTGGTTGCAGGGCCAAACACCATATATTTT.